The 30 T cell receptor beta chains presented below share a single source sample, sequenced in a study of shared clonotypes between healthy human individuals. Produced via immunoSEQ multiplex PCR; TCRdb's table is partial and in-frame only. The sample carries around 2.1 million clones, about 93% recorded once. Naive CD8 cells comprised CD45RO-negative, CCR7-positively selected cells, excluding terminally differentiated effector memory CD45RA+ cells. What was sequenced was naive CD8+ T cells from PBMCs. The receptors were gathered from a man aged 18 to 29 in good health. Some clones in this sample may be carry-over from other donors' samples.

This chain connects TRBV5-6 to TRBJ2-7, with D unresolved. V was pared by 2 bases and J by 5 bases, with 8 bases between. The germline gives CDR1 SGHDT, CDR2 YYEEEE. This CDR3 is built from 12 residues. The CDR3 nucleotides are TGTGCCAGCAGCTTCGGTGACAACGAGCAGTACTTC. The encoded protein is CASSFGDNEQYF.

This clone was seen once. This CDR3 reads CASRFSTGPPTQFF. Here the CDR3 DNA reads TGTGCCAGCAGATTTAGTACAGGACCTCCAACGCAGTTCTTC. V usage is TRBV28 and J usage is TRBJ2-1, with a tentative D call TRBD1 (5 bases). Trimming took 6 bases from V and 12 from J, leaving 21 bases between them. CDR3 length: 14 residues. Germline V gene lookup returns CDR1 MDHEN and CDR2 SYDVKM.

This clone was recorded only once. The chain combines TRBV6-5 with TRBJ2-5, with D possibly matching TRBD2 (6 bases). Trimming left V 4 bases short and J 3 bases short, with 12 bases between. The germline V gene has CDR1 MNHEY and CDR2 SVGAGI. The CDR3 contains 14 residues. DNA of the CDR3: TGTGCCAGCAGTTTTTCCTCGGGGGAAGAGACCCAGTACTTC. Encoded protein: CASSFSSGEETQYF.

This sequence joins TRBV7-6 and TRBJ2-7; D is unclear. Germline V CDR1 and CDR2: SGHVS, FNYEAQ. Trimming shortened V by 5 bases and J by 5 bases, and 13 bases separated the two germline ends. The CDR3 spans 13 residues. The CDR3 here is CASSPRWPDEQYF. The CDR3 region has the DNA TGTGCCAGCAGCCCCCGCTGGCCGGACGAGCAGTACTTC.

CDR3 nucleotide sequence: TGTGCCAGCGCACCCCGCGTGGCTAACTATGGCTACACCTTC. Translating it yields CASAPRVANYGYTF. This chain joins TRBV28 and TRBJ1-2; D is undetermined. Germline lookup yields CDR1 MDHEN and CDR2 SYDVKM. This CDR3 is 14 amino acids long. Trimming left V 8 bases short and J 0 bases short, with 13 bases between.

The J gene is TRBJ1-5, the V gene TRBV2, with 12 bases aligning to TRBD1. This CDR3 contains 17 residues. The germline CDR1 and CDR2 sequences are SNHLY and FYNNEI. After removal of 4 bases from V and 6 bases from J, the junction contained 10 bases not matched to a gene. CDR3 residues: CASSATGTGGQGQPQHF. CDR3 nucleotide sequence: TGTGCCAGCAGTGCGACCGGGACAGGGGGCCAGGGTCAGCCCCAGCATTTT.

This rearrangement joins TRBV5-6 to TRBJ1-1, with no clear D. Trimming stripped 0 bases from V and 11 bases from J, with 11 bases between. Germline-derived CDR1 and CDR2 are SGHDT and YYEEEE. The CDR3 extends over 12 amino acids. The CDR3 sequence: CASSLEAQAAFF. The CDR3, as DNA: TGTGCCAGCAGCTTGGAAGCCCAGGCGGCTTTCTTT.

The J gene is TRBJ2-7, the V gene TRBV9; D is perhaps TRBD1 (6 bases). Germline loops: CDR1 SGDLS, CDR2 YYNGEE. This CDR3 spans 14 amino acids. V lost 3 bases and J lost 5, with 15 bases in between. The CDR3 protein is CASSAGTRSNEQYF. CDR3 DNA: TGTGCCAGCAGCGCCGGGACAAGGTCGAACGAGCAGTACTTC.

The chain recombines TRBV6-5 with TRBJ2-2; 8 bases map to TRBD1. The length of the CDR3 is 15 residues. V dropped 5 bases and J dropped 3; count of bases not matched to a gene: 5. Germline V CDR1 and CDR2: MNHEY, SVGAGI. CDR3 DNA sequence: TGTGCCAGCAGTACCAGGACAGGGTACACCGGGGAGCTGTTTTTT. Amino acid sequence: CASSTRTGYTGELFF.

The V gene is TRBV11-2, the J gene TRBJ2-7; 8 bases line up with TRBD2. This CDR3 has 15 residues. Trimming removed 1 base from V and 3 bases from J; junction bases left unmatched: 5. CDR1 is SGHAT, CDR2 FQNNGV, per germline. CDR3 loop: CASSLGPGGRYEQYF. DNA for the CDR3: TGTGCCAGCAGCTTAGGACCGGGAGGGCGCTACGAGCAGTACTTC.

The V call is TRBV7-9, the J call TRBJ1-3; D is unclear. The germline CDR1 and CDR2 sequences are SEHNR and FQNEAQ (reference sequence). The CDR3 is 17 amino acids. V was cut by 4 bases and J by 2 bases, with 18 bases left in between. CDR3 sequence reads: CASSSGRGLAPGNTIYF. The CDR3 DNA reads TGTGCCAGCAGCTCCGGGCGTGGACTTGCCCCTGGAAACACCATATATTTT.

The chain links TRBV27 to TRBJ1-5, with unresolved D. Germline values: CDR1 MNHEY, CDR2 SMNVEV (reference sequence). This CDR3 is 12 amino acids long. Trimming took 5 bases from V and 7 from J, leaving 9 bases between them. The CDR3 DNA follows: TGTGCCAGCAGTAACGGGAGGCAGCCCCAGCATTTT. Translating it yields CASSNGRQPQHF.

The genes are TRBV4-1 and TRBJ2-7; D might be TRBD1 (7 bases). Trimming took 3 bases from V and 9 from J, leaving 12 bases between them. This CDR3 is 12 amino acids long. Per germline, CDR1 MGHRA and CDR2 YSYEKL. This CDR3 reads CASSHWRDRQYF. For the CDR3, the DNA is TGCGCCAGCAGCCACTGGCGGGACAGGCAGTACTTC.

This chain links TRBV7-9 with TRBJ2-4; 11 positions match TRBD2. This CDR3 has 17 residues. Germline CDR1 and CDR2: SEHNR and FQNEAQ (reference sequence). J was trimmed by 10 bases and V by 3 bases; bases with no gene match: 14. CDR3 sequence reads: CASSFPTSGTPAGIQYF. The DNA for the CDR3 is TGTGCCAGCAGCTTCCCGACTAGCGGGACCCCCGCGGGTATTCAGTACTTC.

V and J are TRBV7-2 and TRBJ2-3; 7 bases line up with TRBD2. The V gene end was trimmed by 4 bases and the J gene end by 9 bases; junction bases not matched to a gene: 13. The CDR3 has 15 amino acids. Per the germline V gene, CDR1 is SGHTA and CDR2 is FQGNSA. Here the CDR3 reads CASSSIWSTSITQYF. The CDR3 DNA follows: TGTGCCAGCAGCTCGATTTGGTCGACTAGCATCACGCAGTATTTT. The variable domain in full, with the rest retrieved from reference TRBV7-2 and TRBJ2-3, is GAGVSQSPSNKVTEKGKDVELRCDPISGHTALYWYRQSLGQGLEFLIYFQGNSAPDKSGLPSDRFSAERTGGSVSTLTIQRTQQEDSAVYLCASSSIWSTSITQYFGPGTRLTVL.

The rearrangement uses TRBV25-1 and TRBJ1-2, with D uncertain. The CDR3 is 15 residues long. Trimming took 2 bases from V and 3 from J, leaving 13 bases between them. In germline, CDR1 is MGHDK, CDR2 SYGVNS. Written as DNA, the CDR3 is TGTGCCAGCAGTGAAGGGGAGGACGTTTACTATGGCTACACCTTC. Translation: CASSEGEDVYYGYTF.

This clone was seen a single time. This rearrangement joins TRBV30 to TRBJ1-1, with D unclear. Germline V gene lookup returns CDR1 GTSNPN and CDR2 SVGIG (reference sequence). V was clipped by 3 bases and J by 5 bases, with 19 bases between them. The CDR3 covers 15 residues. CDR3 amino acids: CAWRSPGPRRTEAFF. The CDR3 coding sequence is TGTGCCTGGAGGTCCCCCGGGCCAAGGAGAACTGAAGCTTTCTTT.

The CDR3 bases are TGCGCCAGCAGCAGCGACAGGGCTAGGTTCGCTGAAGCTTTCTTT. Protein product: CASSSDRARFAEAFF. The chain combines TRBV4-1 with TRBJ1-1, with 7 bases aligning to TRBD1. V was pared by 5 bases and J by 6 bases, with 12 bases of the junction left unmatched. Looked up from germline, CDR1 is MGHRA and CDR2 is YSYEKL. CDR3 length equals 15 residues.

This chain uses TRBV27 with TRBJ1-1; TRBD1 agrees at 7 bases. The CDR3 length is 16 residues. The junction had 13 bases not matched to a gene; V was cut back by 6 bases and J by 3 bases. Germline V gene lookup returns CDR1 MNHEY and CDR2 SMNVEV (reference sequence). The CDR3 nucleotides read TGTGCCAGCAGGGGCAGGAGGGGGCTGGCAGACACTGAAGCTTTCTTT. Translation: CASRGRRGLADTEAFF.

The V gene is TRBV5-1, the J gene TRBJ2-3; D remains ambiguous. Looked up from germline, CDR1 is SGHRS and CDR2 is YFSETQ. The CDR3 covers 15 residues. Deletions cut 0 bases from V and 5 bases from J, with 13 bases between. The CDR3 here is CASSLGAGLGDTQYF. The CDR3 DNA reads as TGCGCCAGCAGCTTGGGGGCTGGGCTAGGAGATACGCAGTATTTT. The entire variable domain, with the rest obtained from reference TRBV5-1 and TRBJ2-3, is as follows: KAGVTQTPRYLIKTRGQQVTLSCSPISGHRSVSWYQQTPGQGLQFLFEYFSETQRNKGNFPGRFSGRQFSNSRSEMNVSTLELGDSALYLCASSLGAGLGDTQYFGPGTRLTVL.

A remark on this clone: Other DNA variants within this sample encode the same CDR3. V gene TRBV27 combines with J gene TRBJ2-3; no definite D call. The germline V gene encodes CDR1 MNHEY and CDR2 SMNVEV (reference sequence). The length of the CDR3 is 12 residues. The ends were cut back, 8 bases at V and 0 bases at J, with 6 bases in the middle. The CDR3 spells CASGVSTDTQYF. DNA for the CDR3: TGTGCCAGCGGCGTAAGCACAGATACGCAGTATTTT.

This sequence joins TRBV15 and TRBJ1-3, with TRBD1 identical over 7 bases. V was pared by 2 bases and J by 0 bases, with 7 bases of the junction left unmatched. Germline V CDR1 and CDR2: LNHNV, YYDKDF (reference sequence). The CDR3 is 17 residues long. For the CDR3, the DNA is TGTGCCACCAGCAGAACCACCACAGGGGTCTCTGGAAACACCATATATTTT. This sequence encodes CATSRTTTGVSGNTIYF.

The chain combines TRBV9 with TRBJ2-5; 7 bases map to TRBD2. The CDR3 has 14 residues. Germline CDR1 SGDLS, CDR2 YYNGEE. The J segment lost 7 bases and the V segment lost 4 bases, leaving 10 bases of the junction unmatched. The CDR3 here is CASSPRGVMATQYF. In DNA, the CDR3 is TGTGCCAGCAGCCCTCGGGGGGTGATGGCGACCCAGTACTTC. The entire variable domain, with the rest obtained from reference TRBV9 and TRBJ2-5, is as follows: DSGVTQTPKHLITATGQRVTLRCSPRSGDLSVYWYQQSLDQGLQFLIQYYNGEERAKGNILERFSAQQFPDLHSELNLSSLELGDSALYFCASSPRGVMATQYFGPGTRLLVL.

The chain recombines TRBV6-5 with TRBJ1-2; unclear D gene. The CDR3 is 15 amino acids. Trimming took 0 bases from V and 8 from J, leaving 16 bases between them. CDR1 is MNHEY, CDR2 SVGAGI, per germline. CDR3 DNA sequence: TGTGCCAGCAGTTACTCCAGTTCCCCAGTGGAGGGCTACACCTTC. This translates into CASSYSSSPVEGYTF.

This rearrangement joins TRBV6-1 to TRBJ2-3; D not resolved. V was pared by 4 bases and J by 3 bases, with 8 bases between. Germline V gene lookup returns CDR1 MNHNS and CDR2 SASEGT. This CDR3 comprises 13 residues. The CDR3 loop is CASSAGRTDTQYF. CDR3 DNA: TGTGCCAGCAGTGCAGGCCGAACAGATACGCAGTATTTT.

The V call is TRBV28, the J call TRBJ2-7; the match to TRBD2 covers 10 bases. CDR1 is MDHEN, CDR2 SYDVKM, per germline. The V and J ends lost 6 bases and 0 bases, in that order; junction bases with no gene match: 5. CDR3 length: 15 residues. The CDR3 region has the DNA TGTGCCAGCAGATATACTAGCGGGAACTCCTACGAGCAGTACTTC. It specifies CASRYTSGNSYEQYF.

This chain joins TRBV7-9 and TRBJ1-1, with D maybe TRBD1 (5 bases). Germline CDR1 and CDR2: SEHNR and FQNEAQ (reference sequence). This CDR3 is built from 12 residues. V was cut by 1 base and J by 11 bases, with 11 bases left in between. DNA of the CDR3: TGTGCCAGCAGCTTAGGGAAGGGGTGGGCTTTCTTT. Translating gives CASSLGKGWAFF.

A single count supports this clone. The chain joins TRBV7-9 to TRBJ2-1; D remains unclear. Trimming shortened V by 5 bases and J by 9 bases, and 17 bases separated the two germline ends. This CDR3 region has 14 residues. Germline assignment: CDR1 SEHNR and CDR2 FQNEAQ (reference sequence). The DNA for the CDR3 is TGTGCCAGCAGCGTGCAATTCGTCCGGACTGAGCAGTTCTTC. It translates to CASSVQFVRTEQFF.

The chain links TRBV28 to TRBJ2-1; tentative D call: TRBD1 (6 bases). The CDR3 spans 16 residues. Germline values: CDR1 MDHEN, CDR2 SYDVKM. The V end was cut by 4 bases, the J end by 6 bases, with 19 bases between. CDR3 sequence reads: CASSSRQVKTFNEQFF. The DNA of the CDR3 is TGTGCCAGCAGTTCCAGACAGGTCAAGACTTTCAATGAGCAGTTCTTC.

V is TRBV9 and J is TRBJ2-5, with 8 nucleotides matching TRBD2. The length of the CDR3 is 15 residues. The J segment lost 4 bases and the V segment lost 7 bases, leaving 12 bases of the junction unmatched. Germline loops: CDR1 SGDLS, CDR2 YYNGEE. The CDR3 spells CASATTGGPGETQYF. The CDR3 DNA follows: TGTGCCAGCGCAACGACGGGAGGGCCCGGAGAGACCCAGTACTTC.